The 13 T cell receptor beta chains below were found in one sample sequenced in a study of STAT5B mutations in CD4+ large granular lymphocyte leukemia. Assay: immunoSEQ multiplex PCR; the TCRdb copy retains only in-frame clones and omits some. The sample lists around 32,000 clones; approximately 72% were seen once. Sequencing was performed on CD4+ T cells from blood buffy coats. The source of these receptors is a human donor in good health.

The chain couples TRBV30 to TRBJ1-6, with 7 bases that match TRBD1. Germline V gene data show CDR1 as GTSNPN and CDR2 as SVGIG (reference sequence). The V gene end was trimmed by 2 bases and the J gene end by 9 bases; junction bases not matched to a gene: 4. The CDR3 loop spans 13 amino acids. The CDR3: CAWSRQGGSPLHF. For the CDR3, the DNA is TGTGCCTGGAGTAGACAGGGAGGTTCACCCCTCCACTTT.

About this clone: Other DNA sequences in the same sample also yield this CDR3. The DNA for the CDR3 is TGTGCCAGTAGTATAGGACAGGGGTACGAGCAGTACTTC. It is translated as CASSIGQGYEQYF. The chain uses TRBV19 and TRBJ2-7; 8 bases align to TRBD1. This CDR3 comprises 13 residues. V dropped 1 base and J dropped 4; count of bases not matched to a gene: 0. Looked up from germline, CDR1 is LNHDA and CDR2 is SQIVND (reference sequence).

V gene TRBV30 combines with J gene TRBJ2-1; the match to TRBD2 covers 10 bases. Germline CDR1 reads GTSNPN; CDR2 reads SVGIG (reference sequence). V lost 7 bases to trimming and J lost 6 bases; unmatched junction nucleotides: 9. This CDR3 comprises 14 residues. For the CDR3, the DNA is TGTGCCTTGCTCGCGAGACTAGCGGGCAATGAGCAGTTCTTC. Translated: CALLARLAGNEQFF.

The V gene is TRBV30, the J gene TRBJ2-5, with D unresolved. The DNA end favors TRBJ2-7, so the J call may be wrong. This CDR3 comprises 13 residues. Per the germline V gene, CDR1 is GTSNPN and CDR2 is SVGIG (reference sequence). The CDR3 coding sequence is TGTGCCTGGAACTTCGGCAAAGGGTACGAGCAGTACTTC. Translating it yields CAWNFGKGYEQYF.

The rearrangement links TRBV18 to TRBJ2-7, with a tentative D call TRBD1 (5 bases). The CDR3 totals 17 residues. The V gene's germline CDR1 is KGHSH and CDR2 LQKENI. The V end lost 4 bases, the J end lost 2 bases, and 21 bases lay between the germline ends. CDR3 sequence: CASSLQVPGEGAYEQYF. CDR3 DNA: TGTGCCAGCTCACTACAGGTCCCCGGCGAAGGGGCCTACGAGCAGTACTTC.

The V gene is TRBV7-9, the J gene TRBJ2-5, with D unclear. The CDR3 sequence is 11 residues long. The V and J ends lost 1 base and 11 bases respectively, with 8 bases between them. Looked up from germline, CDR1 is SEHNR and CDR2 is FQNEAQ (reference sequence). The CDR3 coding sequence is TGTGCCAGCAGCTTAGACCTTGTGCAGTACTTC. Protein: CASSLDLVQYF.

This clone appeared a single time. V gene TRBV9 combines with J gene TRBJ2-2; TRBD2 is a possible D gene (6 bases). CDR3 size: 17 residues. Germline CDR1 and CDR2: SGDLS and YYNGEE. V dropped 4 bases and J dropped 6 bases, with 22 bases sitting between them. Here the CDR3 DNA reads TGTGCCAGCAGCCCCGGCGAAGAGCGGGCACGGGCCGGGGAGCTGTTTTTT. Protein sequence: CASSPGEERARAGELFF.

This clone was counted only a few times. The chain employs TRBV7-2 and TRBJ1-6, with 7 bases identical to TRBD1. Germline CDR1 reads SGHTA; CDR2 reads FQGNSA. The CDR3 has 15 residues. Germline trimming cut 5 bases from V and 7 bases from J; bases unmatched to any gene: 8. Here the CDR3 reads CASSPQGVENSPLHF. CDR3 nucleotide sequence: TGTGCCAGCAGCCCTCAGGGGGTAGAAAATTCACCCCTCCACTTT.

This chain connects TRBV5-6 to TRBJ2-1, with TRBD2 as a possible D gene (6 bases). Germline assignment: CDR1 SGHDT and CDR2 YYEEEE. V was pared by 4 bases and J by 5 bases, with 22 bases between. The CDR3 runs 17 residues. Here the CDR3 DNA reads TGTGCCAGCAGCAGGTGGAGGGTGCTCCTCAGGGACAATGAGCAGTTCTTC. Residues: CASSRWRVLLRDNEQFF.

The rearrangement links TRBV7-8 to TRBJ2-3; 12 nucleotides match TRBD2. Per the germline V gene, CDR1 is SGHVS and CDR2 is FQNEAQ. The CDR3 runs 19 residues. J was trimmed by 0 bases and V by 3 bases; bases with no gene match: 10. The CDR3 spells CASSLQTSGGPPSTDTQYF. The CDR3 bases are TGTGCCAGCAGCTTGCAGACTAGCGGGGGACCTCCTAGCACAGATACGCAGTATTTT.

V is TRBV7-2 and J is TRBJ1-4; D perhaps matches TRBD1 (5 bases). Per the germline V gene, CDR1 is SGHTA and CDR2 is FQGNSA. Trimming took off 5 bases at V and 3 bases at J, with 10 bases between the two ends. The CDR3 length is 14 residues. CDR3 protein: CASSPGRSNEKLFF. CDR3 bases: TGTGCCAGCAGCCCAGGGCGCTCTAATGAAAAACTGTTTTTT.

The V call is TRBV11-1, the J call TRBJ2-5; D ambiguous. V lost 1 base and J lost 5, with 11 bases in between. The CDR3 is made up of 14 amino acids. CDR1 SGHAT and CDR2 FQDESV come from the germline V gene (reference sequence). The CDR3 DNA follows: TGTGCCAGCAGCTTAGGGCCCATCGGGGAGACCCAGTACTTC. It translates to CASSLGPIGETQYF.

This chain links TRBV5-6 with TRBJ2-5; the match to TRBD1 covers 8 bases. In germline, CDR1 is SGHDT, CDR2 YYEEEE. This CDR3 has 14 amino acids. After removal of 4 bases from V and 2 bases from J, the junction contained 4 bases not matched to a gene. CDR3 sequence (DNA): TGTGCCAGCAGCCGCAGGGGGCAGCAAGAGACCCAGTACTTC. Translation gives CASSRRGQQETQYF. Filled out from reference TRBV5-6 and TRBJ2-5, the complete variable domain reads DAGVTQSPTHLIKTRGQQVTLRCSPKSGHDTVSWYQQALGQGPQFIFQYYEEEERQRGNFPDRFSGHQFPNYSSELNVNALLLGDSALYLCASSRRGQQETQYFGPGTRLLVL.